This T cell receptor beta chain was sequenced during a study of cytomegalovirus exposure and HLA in healthy donors. Study-wide points: TCR beta chains numbering some 160 were designated cytomegalovirus-associated. Across donors, most TCRs were seen rarely, yet some public ones were widespread. In the 95 to 150 validation repertoires, under 95% of cluster scores exceeded 0, per a later analysis. Per published reports, the classifier diagnosed cytomegalovirus status with high specificity and sensitivity.

TCRdb keeps only in-frame clones here, not all; method: immunoSEQ multiplex PCR. The sample lists 110,000 or so clones, approximately 91% seen once, with roughly 2.2% in the top ten. As to this clone: The antigen is not known.

CDR3 size: 19 residues. CDR1 and CDR2 from the germline V gene are MNHNS and SASEGT. Unmatched junction bases numbered 17, after V lost 1 base and J lost 3 bases. The receptor's source is a woman aged 18-29 years in good health and CMV-seronegative. This chain uses TRBV6-1 with TRBJ1-1; 7 bases agree with TRBD1. Sequenced input: PBMCs. CDR3 DNA: TGTGCCAGCAGTGAAGTGAACCGAGGGGGCATCCCGGGGGACACTGAAGCTTTCTTT. Translating gives CASSEVNRGGIPGDTEAFF.